This T cell receptor (beta chain) was retrieved from a study of regulatory T cells in long-lasting Graves disease. Time point: newly diagnosed GD, antithyroid drugs for less than 3 months. PBMC RNA served as the TCR library source. The CDR3 runs 14 residues. From germline, CDR1 is SQVTM and CDR2 ANQGSEA. The V and J ends lost 0 bases and 7 bases respectively, with 13 bases between them. This clonotype was seen ten or more times. Both iRepertoire HTBI primers and Arm-PCR of CDR3 regions were used to build the TCR beta libraries. TCRdb processed the multiplex PCR reads anew with MiXCR; each CDR3 protein has one entry. The repertoire holds 400,000 to 500,000 distinct CDR3 sequences, with about a sixth as singletons. The sample was also reused in another study, on T cells in Graves' hyperthyroidism and ophthalmopathy.

The specimen comprised peripheral blood mononuclear cells (PBMCs), sampled at new diagnosis, from a patient treated with antithyroid drugs. The TCR originated in a young woman with Graves disease. This chain uses TRBV29-1 with TRBJ2-1; D gene unclear. CDR3 sequence (DNA): TGCAGCGTTGAAGAGAGGAGTAGGTGGAATGAGCAGTTCTTC. Encoded protein: CSVEERSRWNEQFF.